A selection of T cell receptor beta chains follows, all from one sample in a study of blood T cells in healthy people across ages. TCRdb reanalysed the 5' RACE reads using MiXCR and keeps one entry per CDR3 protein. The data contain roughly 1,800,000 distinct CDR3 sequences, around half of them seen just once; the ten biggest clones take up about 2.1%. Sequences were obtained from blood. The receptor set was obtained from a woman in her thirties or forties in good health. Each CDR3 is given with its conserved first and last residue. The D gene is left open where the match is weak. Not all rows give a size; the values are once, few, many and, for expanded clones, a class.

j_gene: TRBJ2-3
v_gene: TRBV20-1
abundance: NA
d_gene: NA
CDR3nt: TGCAGTGCCCCCGACTCTCCCACAGATACGCAGTATTTT
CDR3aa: CSAPDSPTDTQYF

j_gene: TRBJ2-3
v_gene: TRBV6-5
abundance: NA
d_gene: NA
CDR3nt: TGTGCCAGCAGTGACGCAAACACAGATACGCAGTATTTT
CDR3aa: CASSDANTDTQYF

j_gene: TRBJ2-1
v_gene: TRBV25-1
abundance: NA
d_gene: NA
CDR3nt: TGTGCCAGCAGTGACGGATCTGAATACAATGAGCAGTTCTTC
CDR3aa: CASSDGSEYNEQFF

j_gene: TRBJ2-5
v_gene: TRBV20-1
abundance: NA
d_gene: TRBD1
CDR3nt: TGCAGTGCTAGCGCCCGGACAGGGGTGGAGACCCAGTACTTC
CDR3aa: CSASARTGVETQYF

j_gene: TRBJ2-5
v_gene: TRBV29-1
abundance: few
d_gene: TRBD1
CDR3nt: TGCAGCGTTCCGCAGGGGGCGAAGGAGACCCAGTACTTC
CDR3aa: CSVPQGAKETQYF

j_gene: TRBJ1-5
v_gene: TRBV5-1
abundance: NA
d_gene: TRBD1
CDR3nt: TGCGCCAGCAGCTTGACAGGGGGCAGGAATCAGCCCCAGCATTTT
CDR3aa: CASSLTGGRNQPQHF

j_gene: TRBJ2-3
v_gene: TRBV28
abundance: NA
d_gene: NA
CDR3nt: TGTGCCAGCAGTACGGACCAGAGGGAGATTATTGTGGATACGCAGTATTTT
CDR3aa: CASSTDQREIIVDTQYF

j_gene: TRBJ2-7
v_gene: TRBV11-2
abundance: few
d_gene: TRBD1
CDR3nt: TGTGCCAGCAGCCCGGGTCCCGGGACAGGTCTCTCCTACGAGCAGTACTTC
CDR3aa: CASSPGPGTGLSYEQYF

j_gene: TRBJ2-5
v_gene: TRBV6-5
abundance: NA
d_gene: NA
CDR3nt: TGTGCCAGCACCGCTACAGGGTCTTCACCCGGGACCCAGTACTTC
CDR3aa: CASTATGSSPGTQYF

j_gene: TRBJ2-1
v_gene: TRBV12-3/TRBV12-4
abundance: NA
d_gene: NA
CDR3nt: TGTGCCACTGACTACCAATCGTTGGATGAGCAGTTCTTC
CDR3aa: CATDYQSLDEQFF

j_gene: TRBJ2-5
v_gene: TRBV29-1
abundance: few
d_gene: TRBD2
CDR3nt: TGCAGCGTTTTACTTAGCGGGGGGGCCACTGAGCAGTACTTC
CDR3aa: CSVLLSGGATEQYF

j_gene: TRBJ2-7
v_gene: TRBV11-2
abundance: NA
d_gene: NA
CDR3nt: TGTGCCAGCAGCCCAACTCAAGGGGGTGCCTACGAGCAGTACTTC
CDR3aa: CASSPTQGGAYEQYF

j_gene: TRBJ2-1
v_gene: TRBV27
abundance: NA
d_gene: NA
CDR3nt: TGTGCCAGCAGTTTATTGCCCCTTTACAATGAGCAGTTCTTC
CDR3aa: CASSLLPLYNEQFF

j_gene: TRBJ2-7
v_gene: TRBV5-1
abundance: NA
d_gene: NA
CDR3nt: TGCGCCAGCAGCTTGGATTCAGGCTACTACGAGCAGTACTTC
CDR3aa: CASSLDSGYYEQYF

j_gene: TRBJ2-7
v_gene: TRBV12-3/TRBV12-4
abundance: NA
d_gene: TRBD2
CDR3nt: TGTGCCAGCAGTTTAGCCCAGCCGGGACTAGCGGAGTACGAGCAGTACTTC
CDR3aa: CASSLAQPGLAEYEQYF

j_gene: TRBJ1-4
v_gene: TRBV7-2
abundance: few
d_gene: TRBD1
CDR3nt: TGTGCCAGCAGCACCGGGACAGGGGGCGGGGATGAAAAACTGTTTTTT
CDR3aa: CASSTGTGGGDEKLFF

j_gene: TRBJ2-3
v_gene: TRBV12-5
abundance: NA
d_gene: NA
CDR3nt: TGTGCTAGTGGTTTTGACAGCACCGCTACGCAGTATTTT
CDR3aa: CASGFDSTATQYF

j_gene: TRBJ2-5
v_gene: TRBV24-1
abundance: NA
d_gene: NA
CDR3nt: TGTGCCACCAGTGACCCGGGGGAGGTCCGAGAGACCCAGTACTTC
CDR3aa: CATSDPGEVRETQYF

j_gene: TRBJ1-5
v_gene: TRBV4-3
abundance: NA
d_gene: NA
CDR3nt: TGCGCCAGCAGCCAAGAACGGGGTTTGAATCAGCCCCAGCATTTT
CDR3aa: CASSQERGLNQPQHF

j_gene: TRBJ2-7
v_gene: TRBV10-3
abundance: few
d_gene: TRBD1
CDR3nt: TGTGCCATCAGTGGGGGACAGGGGTCCTCCTACGAGCAGTACTTC
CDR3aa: CAISGGQGSSYEQYF

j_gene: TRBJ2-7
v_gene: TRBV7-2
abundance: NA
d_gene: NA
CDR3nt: TGTGCCGGCAGCAACGGACGGGCCTACGAGCAGTACTTC
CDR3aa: CAGSNGRAYEQYF

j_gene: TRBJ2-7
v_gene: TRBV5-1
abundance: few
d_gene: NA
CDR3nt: TGCGCCAGCAGCTCACAAGGAGGGGCCTCCTACGAGCAGTACTTC
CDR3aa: CASSSQGGASYEQYF

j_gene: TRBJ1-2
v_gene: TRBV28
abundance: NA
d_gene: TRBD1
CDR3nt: TGTGCCAGCAGTCCGCCGGGACAGGGGGCTGGCTACACCTTC
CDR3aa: CASSPPGQGAGYTF

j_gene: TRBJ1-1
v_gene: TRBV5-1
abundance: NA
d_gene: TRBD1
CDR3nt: TGCGCCAGCAGCAACCCAGGGGGCTGGGACACTGAAGCTTTCTTT
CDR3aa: CASSNPGGWDTEAFF

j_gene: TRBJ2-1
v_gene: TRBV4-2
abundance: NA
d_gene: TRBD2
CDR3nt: TGTGCCAGCAGCCAAGCCCCTAGCGGGGCAAGCTCCTACAATGAGCAGTTCTTC
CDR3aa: CASSQAPSGASSYNEQFF

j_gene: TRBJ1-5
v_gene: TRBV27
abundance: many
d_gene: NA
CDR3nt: TGTGCCAGCAGCCAAATCGGGGCTCACGGTTCCAATCAGCCCCAGCATTTT
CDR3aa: CASSQIGAHGSNQPQHF

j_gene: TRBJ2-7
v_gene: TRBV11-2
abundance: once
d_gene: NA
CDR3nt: TGTGCCAGCAGCAGAAGGGGGGTACTAGCCTACGAGCAGTACTTC
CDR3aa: CASSRRGVLAYEQYF

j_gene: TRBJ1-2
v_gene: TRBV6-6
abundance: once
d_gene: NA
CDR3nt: TGTGCCAGCAGTTACCCAGGAGACCCCTATGGCTACACCTTC
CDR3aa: CASSYPGDPYGYTF

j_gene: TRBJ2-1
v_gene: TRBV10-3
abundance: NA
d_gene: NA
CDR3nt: TGTGCCATCAGTATACGTCCGGACAGTAAGAATGAGCAGTTCTTC
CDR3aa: CAISIRPDSKNEQFF

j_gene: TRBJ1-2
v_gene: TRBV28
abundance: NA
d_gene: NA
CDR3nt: TGTGCCAGCAGTTTTGGGCAGACGGGTGGCTACACCTTC
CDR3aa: CASSFGQTGGYTF

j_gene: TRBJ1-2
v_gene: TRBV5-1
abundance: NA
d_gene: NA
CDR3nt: TGCGCCAGCAGCCCGGACGCGCCGAGTGGCTACACCTTC
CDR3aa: CASSPDAPSGYTF

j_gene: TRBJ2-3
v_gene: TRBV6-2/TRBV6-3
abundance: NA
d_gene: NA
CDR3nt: TGTGCCAGCAGGCATCTTACGCCCTCTGGACCTCTCGGGACAGATACGCAGTATTTT
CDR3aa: CASRHLTPSGPLGTDTQYF